This T cell receptor beta chain was observed in a study of radiotherapy plus CTLA-4 blockade in lung cancer. Findings and caveats of the study: Among blood TCR repertoires after radiotherapy plus ipilimumab, tumor-derived clones expanded.

Remarks on this clone: Its antigen remains unknown. This CDR3 is also generated by other DNA sequences in the sample.

Repertoires were generated with immunoSEQ multiplex PCR, while TCRdb's copy carries only in-frame clones and drops some. Of under 65,000 clones listed, 60% to 80% are singletons. Germline lookup yields CDR1 SGHRS and CDR2 YFSETQ. This CDR3 contains 14 residues. V gave up 0 bases and J gave up 1 base, with 6 bases separating them. The chain is built from TRBV5-1 and TRBJ2-3, with unresolved D. This sequence originates from a human donor with non-small cell lung cancer whose response to radiotherapy plus ipilimumab could not be evaluated. Here the sequenced sample was peripheral blood, taken from a patient treated with radiotherapy plus ipilimumab. CDR3: CASSLAQGTDTQYF. The CDR3 DNA reads TGCGCCAGCAGCTTGGCCCAGGGCACAGATACGCAGTATTTT.